This passage covers 10 T cell receptor beta chains from one sample sequenced in a study of blood T cell repertoires in COVID-19. Method: immunoSEQ multiplex PCR; TCRdb's copy keeps in-frame clones and lacks some. The repertoire includes 200,000 to 250,000 clones, around nine tenths of them detected once, and around 3% sits in the top ten. Material: peripheral blood. These receptors were collected from a man between 60 and 75 years old with acute or convalescent COVID-19.

This clone was found once. The gene calls are TRBV7-8 and TRBJ1-2; D not resolved. This CDR3 is 12 amino acids long. V was pared by 1 base and J by 9 bases, with 9 bases between. Germline CDR1 reads SGHVS; CDR2 reads FQNEAQ. The CDR3 DNA sequence: TGTGCCAGCAGCTTAGGCGGCCCTAGCTACACCTTC. This encodes CASSLGGPSYTF.

This chain links TRBV5-1 with TRBJ1-6; TRBD1 aligns across 7 bases. The CDR3 covers 18 residues. Germline V lookup: CDR1 SGHRS, CDR2 YFSETQ. V gave up 4 bases and J gave up 3 bases; unmatched junction bases: 13. The CDR3 loop reads CASSPGRQGVGYNSPLHF. The DNA of the CDR3 is TGCGCCAGCAGCCCGGGACGACAGGGAGTAGGCTATAATTCACCCCTCCACTTT.

This chain joins TRBV27 and TRBJ2-6; 7 positions agree with TRBD1. CDR1 and CDR2 from the germline V gene are MNHEY and SMNVEV (reference sequence). The V gene end was trimmed by 4 bases and the J gene end by 0 bases; junction bases not matched to a gene: 3. The CDR3 is 16 amino acids. This CDR3 is CASSWDRSSGANVLTF. CDR3 bases: TGTGCCAGCAGTTGGGACAGAAGCTCTGGGGCCAACGTCCTGACTTTC.

Concerning this clone: Different DNA sequences within this sample yield the same CDR3. The chain uses TRBV19 and TRBJ2-6; 8 bases align to TRBD1. CDR1 is LNHDA, CDR2 SQIVND, per germline (reference sequence). The CDR3 has 15 amino acids. V was pared by 6 bases and J by 0 bases, with 1 base of the junction left unmatched. CDR3 nucleotide sequence: TGTGCCAGTAGAGGGACAGGCTCTGGGGCCAACGTCCTGACTTTC. Translating gives CASRGTGSGANVLTF.

This clone was observed once. The rearrangement links TRBV5-4 to TRBJ1-1; 9 bases agree with TRBD1. This CDR3 spans 17 amino acids. V shed 3 bases and J 3 bases; nucleotides not matched to a gene: 12. Germline V gene lookup returns CDR1 SGHNT and CDR2 YYREEE (reference sequence). The CDR3 region is CASSYGQGLGLDTEAFF. DNA of the CDR3: TGTGCCAGCAGCTATGGACAGGGGCTCGGTTTGGACACTGAAGCTTTCTTT.

The chain links TRBV9 to TRBJ1-2, with 10 nucleotides matching TRBD1. Per germline, CDR1 SGDLS and CDR2 YYNGEE. The CDR3 is made up of 17 amino acids. The junction had 12 bases not matched to a gene; V was cut back by 3 bases and J by 4 bases. The CDR3 nucleotides are TGTGCCAGCAGCGACCGACAGGGGGCGTCTAACGTCTATGGCTACACCTTC. Translated, it gives CASSDRQGASNVYGYTF. Combining the CDR3 with reference TRBV9 and TRBJ1-2 gives the whole variable domain DSGVTQTPKHLITATGQRVTLRCSPRSGDLSVYWYQQSLDQGLQFLIQYYNGEERAKGNILERFSAQQFPDLHSELNLSSLELGDSALYFCASSDRQGASNVYGYTFGSGTRLTVV.

The chain couples TRBV10-1 to TRBJ2-7; 8 nucleotides align to TRBD1. The CDR3 contains 15 residues. V trimming: 5 bases; J trimming: 6 bases; junction bases outside the gene matches: 12. Germline V gives CDR1 WNHNN, CDR2 SYGVQD (reference sequence). The CDR3 sequence: CASSNSLTGAGEQYF. The CDR3 nucleotides read TGCGCCAGCAGTAATTCTCTGACAGGGGCAGGCGAGCAGTACTTC.

The V call is TRBV9, the J call TRBJ2-5, with 11 bases aligning to TRBD2. Germline lookup yields CDR1 SGDLS and CDR2 YYNGEE. Trimming at V came to 0 bases and at J to 2 bases, leaving 6 bases not matched to a gene. The CDR3 covers 17 residues. The chain's CDR3 is CASSVDPSGGIQETQYF. The CDR3 bases are TGTGCCAGCAGCGTAGATCCTAGCGGGGGGATTCAAGAGACCCAGTACTTC. The complete variable domain, with remaining parts taken from reference TRBV9 and TRBJ2-5, reads DSGVTQTPKHLITATGQRVTLRCSPRSGDLSVYWYQQSLDQGLQFLIQYYNGEERAKGNILERFSAQQFPDLHSELNLSSLELGDSALYFCASSVDPSGGIQETQYFGPGTRLLVL.

The chain carries TRBV18 and TRBJ2-5; tentative D call: TRBD2 (5 bases). In germline, CDR1 is KGHSH, CDR2 LQKENI. V was clipped by 0 bases and J by 6 bases, with 11 bases between them. The CDR3 covers 14 residues. The CDR3 protein is CASSPPGVSKTQYF. In DNA form, the CDR3 reads TGTGCCAGCTCACCACCGGGAGTTTCAAAGACCCAGTACTTC.

This clone was recorded only once. This chain links TRBV5-8 with TRBJ2-5; 9 bases line up with TRBD1. After removal of 3 bases from V and 3 bases from J, the junction contained 15 bases not matched to a gene. The CDR3 loop spans 18 amino acids. Germline V gene lookup returns CDR1 SGHTS and CDR2 YDEGEE. The CDR3, as DNA: TGTGCCAGCAGCTCCGTCGGACAGGGGAGTTCCTTGAAAGAGACCCAGTACTTC. It encodes CASSSVGQGSSLKETQYF.